Sequencing of this TCR beta chain was carried out in a study of early T cells in non-severe SARS-CoV-2 infection. This clonotype was counted only a few times. TCRdb reprocessed the 5' RACE reads via MiXCR and lists one record per CDR3 protein. The table has tens of thousands of distinct CDR3 sequences, more than 6.5% seen once. The sample consisted of whole blood, taken at baseline. The sequence was collected from an adult who was a healthcare worker with PCR-confirmed SARS-CoV-2 infection or an uninfected control (not recorded which).

The CDR3, as DNA: TGTGCCAGCAGTTTATCCACCCTGGGGACCCAGTACTTC. It codes for CASSLSTLGTQYF. V is TRBV27 and J is TRBJ2-5; D is unresolved. The CDR3 totals 13 residues. Germline assignment: CDR1 MNHEY and CDR2 SMNVEV (reference sequence). Trimming pared 0 bases from V and 7 bases from J, leaving 9 bases between.